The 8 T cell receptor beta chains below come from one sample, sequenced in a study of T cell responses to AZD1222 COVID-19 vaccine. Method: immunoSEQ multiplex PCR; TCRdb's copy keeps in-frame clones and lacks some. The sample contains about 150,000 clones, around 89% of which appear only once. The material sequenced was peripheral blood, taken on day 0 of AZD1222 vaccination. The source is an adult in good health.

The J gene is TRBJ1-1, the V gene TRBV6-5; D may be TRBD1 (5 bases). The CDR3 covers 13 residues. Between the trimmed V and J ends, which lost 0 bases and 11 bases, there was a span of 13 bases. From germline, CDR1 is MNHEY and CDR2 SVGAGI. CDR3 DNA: TGTGCCAGCAGTTACTCGAGGACATTGTGGGCTTTCTTT. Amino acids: CASSYSRTLWAFF.

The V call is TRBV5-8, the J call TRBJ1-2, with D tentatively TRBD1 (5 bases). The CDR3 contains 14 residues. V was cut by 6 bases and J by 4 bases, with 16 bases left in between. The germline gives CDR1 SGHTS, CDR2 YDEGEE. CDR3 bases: TGTGCCAGCACCTTCAACGGACAACTCTATGGCTACACCTTC. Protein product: CASTFNGQLYGYTF.

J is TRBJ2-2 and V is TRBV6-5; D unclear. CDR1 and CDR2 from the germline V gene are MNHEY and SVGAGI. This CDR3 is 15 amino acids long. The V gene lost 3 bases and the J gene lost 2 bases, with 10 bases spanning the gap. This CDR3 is CASSYESHNTGELFF. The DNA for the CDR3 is TGTGCCAGCAGTTATGAGAGCCATAACACCGGGGAGCTGTTTTTT.

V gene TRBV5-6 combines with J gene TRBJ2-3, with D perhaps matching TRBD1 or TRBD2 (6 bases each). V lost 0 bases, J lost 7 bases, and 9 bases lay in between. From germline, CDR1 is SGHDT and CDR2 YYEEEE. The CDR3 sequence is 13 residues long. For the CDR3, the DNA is TGTGCCAGCAGCTTGGGGGGGGCAAATACGCAGTATTTT. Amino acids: CASSLGGANTQYF.

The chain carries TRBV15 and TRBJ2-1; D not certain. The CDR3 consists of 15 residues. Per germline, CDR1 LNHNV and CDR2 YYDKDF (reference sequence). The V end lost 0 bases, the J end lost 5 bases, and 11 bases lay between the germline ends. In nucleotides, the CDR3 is TGTGCCACCAGCAGAGATCTCGGCAGAGACAATGAGCAGTTCTTC. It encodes CATSRDLGRDNEQFF.

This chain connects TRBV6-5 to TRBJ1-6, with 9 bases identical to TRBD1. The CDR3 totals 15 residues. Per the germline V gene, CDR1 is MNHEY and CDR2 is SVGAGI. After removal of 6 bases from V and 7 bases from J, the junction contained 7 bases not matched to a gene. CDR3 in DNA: TGTGCCAGCAGAAAACCGGGACAGGGAAATTCACCCCTCCACTTT. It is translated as CASRKPGQGNSPLHF.

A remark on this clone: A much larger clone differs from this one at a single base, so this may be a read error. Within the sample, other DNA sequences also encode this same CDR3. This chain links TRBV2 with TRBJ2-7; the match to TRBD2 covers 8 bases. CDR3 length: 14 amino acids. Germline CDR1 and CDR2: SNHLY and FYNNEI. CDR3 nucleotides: TGCGCCAGCAACCCGGGGGGGAGCCTCTACGAGCAGTACGTC. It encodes CASNPGGSLYEQYV.

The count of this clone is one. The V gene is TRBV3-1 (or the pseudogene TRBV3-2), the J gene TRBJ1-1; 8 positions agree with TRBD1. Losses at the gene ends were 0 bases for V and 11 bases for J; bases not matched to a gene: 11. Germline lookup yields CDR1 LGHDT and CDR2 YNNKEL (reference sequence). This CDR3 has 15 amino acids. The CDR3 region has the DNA TGTGCCAGCAGCCAAGAGGCCCGACAGGGGACGGAGGCTTTCTTT. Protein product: CASSQEARQGTEAFF.